This T cell receptor (beta chain) was recovered during a study of control samples from healthy donors and cancer patients. The CDR3 sequence is 12 residues long. Looked up from germline, CDR1 is ENHRY and CDR2 is SYGVKD. V was clipped by 3 bases and J by 5 bases, with 7 bases between them. The method was immunoSEQ multiplex PCR; TCRdb's version includes in-frame clones alone and lacks a portion of them. The sample holds tens of thousands of clones, 84% seen once. This receptor was obtained from a man aged 45-60 years in good health. The chain carries TRBV10-3 and TRBJ1-2; D uncertain. Sequencing was performed on blood. CDR3 in amino acids: CAISEGGYGYTF. The CDR3 bases are TGTGCCATCAGTGAAGGCGGGTATGGCTACACCTTC.